Given below is one T cell receptor beta chain in context. Its antigen is still unknown. No quality values exist for individual bases; no much larger clone is one base distant. The entry originates in a study of Graves' ophthalmopathy and Graves' hyperthyroidism (dated by TCRdb to the late 2010s). Background for the entire study: Peripheral blood was collected at initial diagnosis, before any treatment. Following sampling, methimazole starting at 30 mg daily was administered to hyperthyroidism patients, and high-dose intravenous methylprednisolone was administered to ophthalmopathy patients. In total, 135 blood samples were TCR-sequenced: around 42 ophthalmopathy, 80 or so hyperthyroidism and some 17 hyperthyroidism-to-ophthalmopathy patients. An independent validation cohort comprised 18 hyperthyroidism patients and about 16 patients who later progressed from hyperthyroidism to ophthalmopathy. A discovery set of 95 to 100 patients (43 ophthalmopathy, 57 stable hyperthyroidism) was enrolled to explore V-J signatures distinguishing ophthalmopathy from hyperthyroidism. T-cell repertoires of thyroid tissue and blood were compared in more than five hyperthyroidism patients. TCR beta repertoire signatures were used to distinguish Graves' ophthalmopathy from Graves' hyperthyroidism and to predict progression to ophthalmopathy.

The ophthalmopathy patients had moderately to severely active disease, with a Clinical Activity Score of 3 or higher, a NOSPECS grade of 4 or higher, and a disease duration of less than 3 months. Patients were excluded if they had other autoimmune diseases, uncontrolled infections, pregnancy or lactation. Diagnosis relied on clinical symptoms, serum thyroxine, TRAb, thyroid ultrasound and orbital computed tomography. Ficoll-Paque density gradient centrifugation was used to isolate PBMCs from around 10 ml of fresh peripheral blood. Total RNA was extracted with Trizol reagent and quality-checked on an Agilent 2100 Bioanalyzer. Overall study outcomes, separate from this receptor: Most expanded thyroid clonotypes with a frequency above 0.001 also appeared in blood, which suggests that blood repertoires may reflect the immune response in the thyroid. In validation, the model predicted ophthalmopathy progression with about 64% sensitivity and roughly 72% specificity; roughly 12 predicted patients were CT-confirmed with GO in a median of roughly 6.8 months. In cross-validation, the 13-signature model distinguished ophthalmopathy from stable hyperthyroidism with 85% to 90% sensitivity and just under 84% specificity, and in the test set the corresponding values were approximately 80% and 68%. Sample size was not statistically predetermined, and group allocation was not concealed from the investigators.

CDR1 and CDR2 were assigned from the germline V gene (reference sequence) as SGHNT and YYREEE. V is trimmed back by 0 bases and J by 4 bases, and the junction contains 5 bases that no gene match accounts for. Spanning cysteine to phenylalanine, the CDR3 consists of 16 amino acids. This entry keeps only the CDR3 DNA: 48 bases, framed from base 1. For repertoire sequencing, TCR beta CDR3 regions were amplified from RNA transcripts. HTBI primers and the Qiagen OneStep RT-PCR kit were used in a first-round RT-PCR, which was followed by a second-round multiplex PCR, size selection and purification. The libraries underwent paired-end sequencing with 100 bp reads on an Illumina HiSeq2000. The study's own analysis went as follows. SOAPnuke was used for read processing, and reads with adapters, uncalled bases, a mean Phred below 15, or no exact constant-primer or identifier match were discarded. High-quality paired reads were merged with COPE v1.2.5. Each unique nucleotide sequence was defined as a clonotype, and clonotypes were aligned to IMGT TRB V, D and J references with MiTCR v1.1. Analysis was restricted to V-J combinations with a frequency above 0.0001, which covered 98% to 99.2% of repertoires. A TCR clonal expansion and chaos score per V-J combination was defined as the ratio of F50 clonal expansion to chaos observed in the TCRdist matrix. Features were reduced by Welch's t-statistics and random forest to around 13 V-J combinations, which fed a naive Bayes classifier. The similarity between thyroid and blood repertoires was quantified using the Morisita-Horn index. Using fastp at Q25 and MiXCR, TCRdb reprocessed the public reads and kept productive beta chains. Here each entry gathers all rows of one CDR3 protein and keeps the most common genes and DNA. These V and J calls are TCRdb output, not the study's own analysis. This sample gives around 660,000 distinct CDR3 sequences in total; about 40% of them show up just once. The ten most abundant clones make up about 3.3% of the sample.

The chain uses TRBV5-4 and TRBJ2-5, with 11 bases matching TRBD2. This clonotype originated in an adult man with Graves' ophthalmopathy. What was sequenced was peripheral blood. CDR3 protein: CASSLALAGGPETQYF. The DNA sequence follows: TGTGCCAGCAGCTTGGCCTTAGCGGGGGGGCCAGAGACCCAGTACTTC.